This is a list of T cell receptor beta chains from one sample in a study of blood T cell repertoires in COVID-19. Assay: immunoSEQ multiplex PCR; the TCRdb copy retains only in-frame clones and omits some. The sample lists 100,000 or so clones, around 88% seen once, with about 7.2% in the top ten. The sample consisted of peripheral blood. The origin of the receptors is a man aged 55 to 70 with acute or convalescent COVID-19. Both conserved end residues are part of each CDR3. The D gene is left open where the match is weak. Part of the rows lack a size; the others show once, few, many or a class for expanded clones.

J gene	V gene	clone size	D gene	CDR3 protein	CDR3 DNA
TRBJ2-1	TRBV5-6	.	TRBD1	CASSPQTGKRDEQFF	TGTGCCAGCAGCCCTCAGACAGGGAAAAGGGATGAGCAGTTCTTC
TRBJ2-5	TRBV30	.	.	CAWSVLGGGAYETQYF	TGTGCCTGGAGTGTACTTGGAGGGGGGGCATATGAGACCCAGTACTTC
TRBJ2-5	TRBV15	.	TRBD2	CATSRIAGEGTQYF	TGTGCCACCAGCAGGATAGCGGGGGAGGGGACCCAGTACTTC
TRBJ2-7	TRBV6-6	.	TRBD1	CASRSGQGARHEQYF	TGTGCCAGCAGATCCGGACAGGGGGCTCGCCACGAGCAGTACTTC
TRBJ1-2	TRBV29-1	.	.	CSVEGYRNYGYTF	TGCAGCGTTGAAGGGTATCGGAACTATGGCTACACCTTC
TRBJ2-1	TRBV7-3	.	TRBD2	CASSSGLAGVGVNEQFF	TGTGCCAGCAGCTCGGGACTAGCGGGAGTAGGGGTCAATGAGCAGTTCTTC
TRBJ2-2	TRBV9	.	.	CASSVASASRSGELFF	TGTGCCAGCAGCGTAGCCTCGGCTAGCCGATCCGGGGAGCTGTTTTTT
TRBJ2-7	TRBV27	.	TRBD1	CASSLQGANYEQYF	TGTGCCAGCAGTTTACAGGGGGCTAACTACGAGCAGTACTTC
TRBJ1-2	TRBV29-1	.	TRBD1	CSVRQGGGYTF	TGCAGCGTCCGACAGGGAGGTGGCTACACCTTC
TRBJ1-3	TRBV19	few	.	CASTSPRDNSRSGNTIYF	TGTGCCAGTACCTCCCCCCGGGACAATTCCCGCTCTGGAAACACCATATATTTT
TRBJ1-2	TRBV7-2	.	.	CATVENAGYGYTF	TGTGCCACCGTGGAAAACGCGGGCTATGGCTACACCTTC
TRBJ1-3	TRBV7-6	.	.	CASSLQSSGGADTIYF	TGTGCCAGCAGCTTACAAAGTTCGGGGGGCGCGGACACCATATATTTT
TRBJ2-7	TRBV6-5	.	.	CASEYGAGAEQYF	TGTGCCAGCGAATATGGTGCGGGGGCCGAGCAGTACTTC
TRBJ2-7	TRBV19	once	TRBD2	CASSIGGSSYEQYF	TGTGCCAGTAGTATAGGCGGGAGCTCCTACGAGCAGTACTTC
TRBJ2-7	TRBV15	.	TRBD1	CATSRDLRTGVFYEQYF	TGTGCCACCAGCAGAGATTTAAGGACAGGGGTCTTCTACGAGCAGTACTTC
TRBJ2-3	TRBV6-5	.	TRBD2	CASCGGGATDTQYF	TGTGCCAGCTGCGGCGGGGGGGCCACAGATACGCAGTATTTT
TRBJ2-5	TRBV11-2	.	.	CASSSYRTHREETQYF	TGTGCCAGCAGCTCCTACAGGACCCACCGAGAAGAGACCCAGTACTTC
TRBJ1-3	TRBV9	.	.	CASSVTDRLGNTIYF	TGTGCCAGCAGCGTAACCGACAGGCTTGGAAACACCATATATTTT
TRBJ1-2	TRBV29-1	.	.	CSVEPAGVYGYTF	TGCAGCGTAGAGCCGGCAGGGGTCTATGGCTACACCTTC
TRBJ2-7	TRBV7-2	.	.	CASSIGQEEKQYF	TGTGCCAGCAGCATCGGGCAGGAGGAGAAGCAGTACTTC
TRBJ1-2	TRBV19	.	.	CASTPPRANYGYTF	TGTGCCAGTACCCCTCCACGGGCTAACTATGGCTACACCTTC
TRBJ2-2	TRBV7-3	.	.	CASRRHSNTGELFF	TGTGCCAGCAGGCGACACTCTAACACCGGGGAGCTGTTTTTT
TRBJ2-1	TRBV7-6	.	.	CASSLIGLGEQFF	TGTGCCAGCAGCTTAATAGGACTTGGTGAGCAGTTCTTC
TRBJ2-3	TRBV9	.	.	CASSVGPTDTQYF	TGTGCCAGCAGCGTAGGGCCAACAGATACGCAGTATTTT
TRBJ2-7	TRBV2	.	TRBD2	CASRGTSGRYDEQYF	TGTGCCAGCAGGGGGACTAGCGGGAGATATGACGAGCAGTACTTC
TRBJ2-1	TRBV9	.	.	CASSVKGSISGEQFF	TGTGCCAGCAGCGTAAAAGGCAGCATTTCGGGTGAGCAGTTCTTC
TRBJ1-2	TRBV9	.	.	CASSVTGGVGYTF	TGTGCCAGCAGCGTCACAGGCGGGGTTGGCTACACCTTC
TRBJ2-5	TRBV9	.	TRBD2	CASSYDTSGGLQETQYF	TGTGCCAGCAGCTACGACACTAGCGGGGGACTCCAAGAGACCCAGTACTTC
TRBJ1-2	TRBV11-2	.	TRBD1	CASSPPGQLNYGYTF	TGTGCCAGCAGCCCCCCGGGACAGCTAAACTATGGCTACACCTTC
TRBJ2-3	TRBV2	.	TRBD2	CASNPAVAGGTDTQYF	TGTGCCAGCAACCCGGCGGTGGCGGGGGGCACAGATACGCAGTATTTT
TRBJ2-5	TRBV18	.	TRBD2	CASSRLLTSGGETQYF	TGTGCCAGCTCGCGCCTTTTGACTAGCGGAGGAGAGACCCAGTACTTC
TRBJ1-3	TRBV5-1	.	.	CASSPTVTGVDTIYF	TGCGCCAGCAGCCCAACAGTTACCGGGGTCGACACCATATATTTT
TRBJ1-3	TRBV11-2	.	.	CASSLWAGSGNTIYF	TGTGCCAGCAGCTTATGGGCAGGCTCTGGAAACACCATATATTTT
TRBJ1-5	TRBV12-5	.	.	CASAHSNQPQHF	TGTGCTAGTGCCCATAGCAATCAGCCCCAGCATTTT
TRBJ1-2	TRBV10-2	.	TRBD1	CASGQGRLNYGYTF	TGCGCCAGCGGACAGGGCCGTCTAAACTATGGCTACACCTTC
TRBJ1-6	TRBV6-2/TRBV6-3	.	.	CASSDSGFQESPLHF	TGTGCCAGCAGTGATTCAGGGTTTCAGGAATCACCCCTCCACTTT
TRBJ2-2	TRBV7-3	.	TRBD2	CASSLLAGGTGELFF	TGTGCCAGCAGCTTACTAGCGGGAGGGACCGGGGAGCTGTTTTTT
TRBJ2-7	TRBV5-1	few	.	CARRARLYEQYF	TGCGCCAGAAGAGCAAGACTCTACGAGCAGTACTTC
TRBJ2-7	TRBV5-5	.	.	CASSLGLRTYEQYF	TGTGCCAGCAGCCTAGGACTCCGGACCTACGAGCAGTACTTC
TRBJ2-1	TRBV19	.	TRBD2	CASKLGGGPNEQFF	TGTGCCAGTAAATTGGGCGGGGGGCCCAATGAGCAGTTCTTC
TRBJ1-2	TRBV6-2/TRBV6-3	.	.	CASSLGGPGYGYTF	TGTGCCAGCAGTCTAGGCGGGCCCGGCTATGGCTACACCTTC
TRBJ2-3	TRBV19	.	.	CASSPQRRGSPNTQYF	TGTGCCAGTAGTCCCCAAAGGAGGGGTAGCCCAAATACGCAGTATTTT
TRBJ2-7	TRBV7-8	.	.	CASSLVAVRDEQYF	TGTGCCAGCAGCTTAGTTGCGGTCAGGGACGAGCAGTACTTC
TRBJ2-2	TRBV5-4	.	.	CASSLGGETGATGELFF	TGTGCCAGCAGCTTGGGGGGCGAGACAGGAGCAACCGGGGAGCTGTTTTTT
TRBJ2-2	TRBV5-1	.	TRBD2	CASTWSMMAGVGTGELFF	TGCGCCAGCACGTGGAGTATGATGGCGGGAGTCGGCACCGGGGAGCTGTTTTTT
TRBJ2-7	TRBV5-4	.	.	CASSLDRGPYEQYF	TGTGCCAGCAGCTTGGATCGGGGTCCCTACGAGCAGTACTTC
TRBJ2-2	TRBV6-5	.	.	CASSYSGVTGELFF	TGTGCCAGCAGTTACTCGGGAGTAACCGGGGAGCTGTTTTTT
TRBJ2-7	TRBV5-1	.	TRBD2	CASSLVGGISYEQYF	TGCGCCAGCAGCTTGGTCGGGGGGATCTCCTACGAGCAGTACTTC
TRBJ1-5	TRBV19	.	TRBD1	CASSTDREWVQPQHF	TGTGCCAGTAGTACGGACAGGGAGTGGGTCCAGCCCCAGCATTTT
TRBJ1-6	TRBV2	.	.	CASKTGQISPLHF	TGTGCCAGCAAGACCGGACAGATTTCACCCCTCCACTTT
TRBJ1-1	TRBV29-1	.	TRBD1	CSVSLRAGGTEAFF	TGCAGCGTTAGTCTGCGGGCAGGGGGCACTGAAGCTTTCTTT
TRBJ1-2	TRBV9	.	TRBD1	CASSVVPGGTINYGYTF	TGTGCCAGCAGCGTAGTTCCAGGGGGAACCATAAACTATGGCTACACCTTC
TRBJ2-4	TRBV19	.	TRBD1	CASSPARTGAMAKNIQYF	TGTGCCAGTAGTCCAGCGAGGACAGGGGCAATGGCCAAAAACATTCAGTACTTC
TRBJ1-1	TRBV28	few	TRBD1	CASRGDSMNTEAFF	TGTGCCAGCAGAGGGGACAGCATGAACACTGAAGCTTTCTTT
TRBJ2-3	TRBV9	.	TRBD2	CASSPSAGGIDTQYF	TGTGCCAGCAGCCCTTCAGCGGGGGGGATAGATACGCAGTATTTT
TRBJ1-1	TRBV18	.	TRBD1	CASSPLNPGGSDTEAFF	TGTGCCAGCTCACCACTCAACCCAGGGGGCAGTGACACTGAAGCTTTCTTT
TRBJ2-6	TRBV4-3	.	TRBD1	CASSQEGIGTGRSGANVLTF	TGCGCCAGCAGCCAAGAAGGAATAGGGACAGGGAGATCTGGGGCCAACGTCCTGACTTTC